A selection of T cell receptor beta chains follows, all from one sample in a study of T-cell memory formation after mild COVID-19. A single record per CDR3 protein comes from TCRdb applying MiXCR to the 5' RACE reads. In the table there are fewer than 650,000 distinct CDR3 sequences, roughly 21% of which are singletons. The sequenced material came from PBMCs or a T cell subset sorted from them (not recorded which). These receptors came from an adult woman who had mild COVID-19 (a few samples of this study predate the infection). Cell type and time point are not known. Both conserved end residues are part of each CDR3. D genes are given only for firm matches. Size tells how often a clone was seen (once, few, many) or the class of an expanded clone, and some rows leave it out.

D,size,V,J,CDR3,DNA
.,.,TRBV20-1,TRBJ2-3,CSARKADTQYF,TGCAGTGCTAGGAAGGCAGATACGCAGTATTTT
TRBD1,few,TRBV5-1,TRBJ2-7,CASSVRDREGEQYF,TGCGCCAGCAGCGTACGGGACAGGGAGGGCGAGCAGTACTTC
TRBD1,few,TRBV4-2,TRBJ1-2,CASSHPGQGAAGYTF,TGTGCCAGCAGCCATCCTGGACAGGGGGCGGCTGGCTACACCTTC
.,few,TRBV29-1,TRBJ2-4,CSVERGNKNIQYF,TGCAGCGTGGAAAGGGGCAACAAAAACATTCAGTACTTC
.,few,TRBV14,TRBJ2-7,CASSQVTDSYEQYF,TGTGCCAGCAGCCAAGTCACAGATTCCTACGAGCAGTACTTC
.,.,TRBV24-1,TRBJ2-1,CATSVGYYNEQFF,TGTGCCACCAGTGTAGGGTACTACAATGAGCAGTTCTTC
TRBD1,.,TRBV15,TRBJ2-7,CATSRYGQASSYEQYF,TGTGCCACCAGCAGATACGGACAGGCGAGCTCCTACGAGCAGTACTTC
TRBD1,.,TRBV12-3/TRBV12-4,TRBJ2-3,CASSRPRQGIPSTSTDTQYF,TGTGCCAGCAGTCGACCACGACAGGGAATACCCTCCACTAGCACAGATACGCAGTATTTT
.,many,TRBV10-3,TRBJ1-3,CAIRDSSGNTIYF,TGTGCCATCAGGGACAGCTCTGGAAACACCATATATTTT
TRBD1,.,TRBV7-2,TRBJ1-5,CASTTDRRGWQPQHF,TGTGCCAGCACAACGGACAGGAGAGGATGGCAGCCCCAGCATTTT
.,few,TRBV5-1,TRBJ1-3,CASSPDDSGNTIYF,TGCGCCAGCAGCCCGGACGACTCTGGAAACACCATATATTTT
.,once,TRBV2,TRBJ2-1,CASNGGRSSYNEQFF,TGTGCCAGCAATGGGGGACGTTCCTCCTACAATGAGCAGTTCTTC
TRBD2,few,TRBV4-3,TRBJ2-4,CASSQEAPSGRGLAKNIQYF,TGCGCCAGCAGCCAAGAGGCCCCTAGCGGGAGGGGCCTAGCCAAAAACATTCAGTACTTC
.,.,TRBV5-1,TRBJ2-1,CASSLNLGSGNEQFF,TGCGCCAGCAGCTTGAATCTTGGAAGTGGGAATGAGCAGTTCTTC
.,many,TRBV5-1,TRBJ1-5,CASSVGDNQPQHF,TGCGCCAGCAGCGTGGGTGACAATCAGCCCCAGCATTTT
.,few,TRBV24-1,TRBJ2-3,CATSDRTKTTDTQYF,TGTGCCACCAGTGACCGGACAAAGACGACAGATACGCAGTATTTT
.,.,TRBV24-1,TRBJ2-2,CATSDQRFTGELFF,TGTGCCACCAGTGACCAGCGATTCACCGGGGAGCTGTTTTTT
TRBD1,many,TRBV5-6,TRBJ2-7,CASSWTGTEQYF,TGTGCCAGCAGCTGGACAGGTACCGAGCAGTACTTC
.,few,TRBV7-9,TRBJ1-1,CASSLHREAFF,TGTGCCAGCAGCCTTCACCGGGAAGCTTTCTTT
TRBD2,few,TRBV3-1,TRBJ2-3,CASSQALAGASTDTQYF,TGTGCCAGCAGCCAAGCACTAGCGGGGGCTAGCACAGATACGCAGTATTTT
.,many,TRBV29-1,TRBJ2-2,CSVGQFSNTGELFF,TGCAGCGTTGGACAGTTTTCGAACACCGGGGAGCTGTTTTTT
.,few,TRBV7-6,TRBJ2-3,CASSYSDRLRTDTQYF,TGTGCCAGCAGCTATAGCGATCGGCTTCGGACAGATACGCAGTATTTT
TRBD1,.,TRBV28,TRBJ1-2,CASSSGQGDYGYTF,TGTGCCAGCAGTTCGGGACAGGGGGACTATGGCTACACCTTC
.,few,TRBV7-9,TRBJ2-3,CASSLEFAGLTDTQYF,TGTGCCAGCAGCTTAGAGTTCGCGGGACTCACAGATACGCAGTATTTT
TRBD2,.,TRBV24-1,TRBJ2-5,CATSFGAGGPETQYF,TGTGCCACCAGCTTTGGGGCGGGAGGGCCGGAGACCCAGTACTTC
TRBD2,.,TRBV6-5,TRBJ2-7,CASSYSTPAGRETYEQYF,TGTGCCAGCAGTTACTCGACTCCCGCCGGGAGGGAAACCTACGAGCAGTACTTC
.,many,TRBV20-1,TRBJ2-3,CSAETYSIRTDTQYF,TGCAGTGCAGAGACCTATTCCATCCGGACAGATACGCAGTATTTT
.,.,TRBV7-9,TRBJ2-5,CASSSGGGGETQYF,TGTGCCAGCAGCTCCGGGGGAGGTGGGGAGACCCAGTACTTC
TRBD2,many,TRBV29-1,TRBJ2-1,CSAGTSGYNEQFF,TGCAGCGCCGGGACTAGCGGTTACAATGAGCAGTTCTTC
TRBD2,few,TRBV5-1,TRBJ2-3,CASSLMLAGARSTDTQYF,TGCGCCAGCAGCTTAATGCTAGCGGGAGCGAGGAGCACAGATACGCAGTATTTT
.,.,TRBV18,TRBJ1-2,CASSPSDNRGYTF,TGTGCCAGCTCACCATCGGACAATCGTGGCTACACCTTC
.,.,TRBV6-5,TRBJ1-6,CASSSEWGNSPLHF,TGTGCCAGCAGTTCAGAATGGGGGAATTCACCCCTCCACTTT
.,few,TRBV27,TRBJ2-7,CASSAAGRGRYEQYF,TGTGCCAGCAGTGCCGCGGGGAGGGGGCGGTACGAGCAGTACTTC
TRBD2,few,TRBV24-1,TRBJ2-7,CATSGSGSHEQYF,TGTGCCACCAGTGGTAGCGGGAGCCACGAGCAGTACTTC
.,many,TRBV5-6,TRBJ2-7,CASSLAVSYEQYF,TGCGCCAGCAGTTTAGCAGTCTCCTACGAGCAGTACTTC
.,.,TRBV7-2,TRBJ1-4,CASSPVKGKLFF,TGTGCCAGCAGCCCTGTCAAGGGGAAACTGTTTTTT
.,.,TRBV6-5,TRBJ2-6,CASSYVSGRRSGANVLTF,TGTGCCAGCAGTTACGTGTCAGGGAGAAGGTCTGGGGCCAACGTCCTGACTTTC
TRBD2,.,TRBV3-1,TRBJ2-5,CASSPRAGAGDFETQYF,TGTGCCAGCAGCCCCCGCGCAGGAGCGGGAGATTTTGAGACCCAGTACTTC
.,few,TRBV4-2,TRBJ2-1,CASSQDPRERLSYNEQFF,TGTGCCAGCAGCCAAGATCCCCGGGAGCGATTGAGCTACAATGAGCAGTTCTTC
.,.,TRBV20-1,TRBJ1-1,CSVEFTGSAEAFF,TGCAGTGTCGAATTCACAGGGAGCGCTGAAGCTTTCTTT
.,.,TRBV7-9,TRBJ2-4,CASSQTGLKNIQYF,TGTGCCAGCAGCCAAACAGGGCTCAAAAACATTCAGTACTTC
TRBD2,.,TRBV11-2,TRBJ2-3,CASSLVRGVDTDTQYF,TGTGCCAGCAGCTTAGTTCGGGGGGTAGACACAGATACGCAGTATTTT
.,few,TRBV5-1,TRBJ2-5,CASFGGVQETQYF,TGCGCCAGCTTCGGGGGCGTCCAAGAGACCCAGTACTTC
.,.,TRBV7-9,TRBJ2-4,CASSLDIDIQYF,TGTGCCAGCAGCTTAGATATAGACATTCAGTACTTC
.,few,TRBV12-3/TRBV12-4,TRBJ2-7,CASSFRPPSYEQYF,TGTGCCAGCAGTTTTCGGCCACCGAGCTACGAGCAGTACTTC
.,.,TRBV19,TRBJ1-1,CASTVDPSGDTEAFF,TGTGCCAGTACCGTCGACCCCAGTGGAGACACTGAAGCTTTCTTT
.,many,TRBV6-5,TRBJ2-2,CASSRTGTTGELFF,TGTGCCAGCAGTCGTACAGGGACCACCGGGGAGCTGTTTTTT
TRBD2,.,TRBV24-1,TRBJ2-1,CATSDLGLAGVRGEQFF,TGTGCCACCAGTGATTTGGGACTAGCGGGAGTAAGAGGGGAGCAGTTCTTC
.,.,TRBV5-5,TRBJ2-5,CASSFFIRGETQYF,TGTGCCAGCAGCTTCTTTATACGAGGGGAGACCCAGTACTTC
.,few,TRBV5-6,TRBJ2-1,CASSFTGLDEQFF,TGTGCCAGCAGCTTTACCGGGTTGGATGAGCAGTTCTTC
TRBD2,.,TRBV3-1,TRBJ2-1,CASSSTSGITGSNEQFF,TGTGCCAGCAGTTCGACTAGCGGGATAACCGGTTCAAATGAGCAGTTCTTC
.,.,TRBV7-9,TRBJ2-1,CASSSQGSRNNEQFF,TGTGCCAGCAGCTCCCAGGGGTCCCGAAACAATGAGCAGTTCTTC
TRBD1,few,TRBV29-1,TRBJ1-2,CSVGTGAYGYTF,TGCAGCGTCGGAACAGGGGCCTATGGCTACACCTTC
TRBD1,.,TRBV6-6,TRBJ1-2,CASSYSWTGLNYGYTF,TGTGCCAGCAGTTACTCCTGGACAGGGCTAAACTATGGCTACACCTTC
TRBD1,few,TRBV7-3,TRBJ2-1,CASSIGQGFSNEQFF,TGTGCCAGCAGCATAGGACAGGGATTCAGCAATGAGCAGTTCTTC
.,few,TRBV11-2,TRBJ1-6,CASSLAVIESSPLHF,TGTGCCAGCAGCTTGGCGGTAATTGAAAGTTCACCCCTCCACTTT